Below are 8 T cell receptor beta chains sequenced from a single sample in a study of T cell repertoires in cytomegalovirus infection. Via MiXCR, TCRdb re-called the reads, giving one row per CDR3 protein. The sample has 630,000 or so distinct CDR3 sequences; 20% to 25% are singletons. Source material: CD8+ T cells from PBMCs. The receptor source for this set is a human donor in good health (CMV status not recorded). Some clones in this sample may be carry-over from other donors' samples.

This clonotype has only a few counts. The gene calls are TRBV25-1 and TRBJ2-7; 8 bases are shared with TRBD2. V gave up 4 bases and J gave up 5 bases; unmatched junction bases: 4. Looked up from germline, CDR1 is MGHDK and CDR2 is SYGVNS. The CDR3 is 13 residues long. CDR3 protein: CASSAGGPNEQYF. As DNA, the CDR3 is TGTGCCAGCAGTGCGGGGGGGCCGAACGAGCAGTACTTC.

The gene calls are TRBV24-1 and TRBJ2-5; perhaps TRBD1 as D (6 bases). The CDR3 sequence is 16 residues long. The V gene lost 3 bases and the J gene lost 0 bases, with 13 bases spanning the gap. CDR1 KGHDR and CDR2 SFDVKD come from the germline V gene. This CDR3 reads CATSDPTTGDQETQYF. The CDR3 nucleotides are TGTGCCACCAGTGATCCGACGACAGGAGACCAAGAGACCCAGTACTTC.

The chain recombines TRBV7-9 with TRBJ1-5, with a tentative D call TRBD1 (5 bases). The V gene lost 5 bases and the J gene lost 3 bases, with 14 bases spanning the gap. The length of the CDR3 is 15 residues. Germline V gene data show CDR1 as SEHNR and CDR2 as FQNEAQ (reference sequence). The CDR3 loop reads CASSPTGRSNQPQHF. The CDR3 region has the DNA TGTGCCAGCAGCCCCACGGGACGGTCCAATCAGCCCCAGCATTTT.

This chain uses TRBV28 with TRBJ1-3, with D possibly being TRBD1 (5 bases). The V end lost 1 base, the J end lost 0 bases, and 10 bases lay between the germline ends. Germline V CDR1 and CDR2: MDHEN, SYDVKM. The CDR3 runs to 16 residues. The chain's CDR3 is CASSLYRTNSGNTIYF. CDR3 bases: TGTGCCAGCAGTTTATACAGGACCAACTCTGGAAACACCATATATTTT.

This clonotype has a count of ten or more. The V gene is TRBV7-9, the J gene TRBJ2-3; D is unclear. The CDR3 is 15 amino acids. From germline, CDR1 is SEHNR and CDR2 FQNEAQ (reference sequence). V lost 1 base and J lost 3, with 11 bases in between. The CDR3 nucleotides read TGTGCCAGCAGCTTAGAGCGATCTGGAACAGATACGCAGTATTTT. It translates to CASSLERSGTDTQYF. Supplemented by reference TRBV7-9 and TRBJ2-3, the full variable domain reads DTGVSQNPRHKITKRGQNVTFRCDPISEHNRLYWYRQTLGQGPEFLTYFQNEAQLEKSRLLSDRFSAERPKGSFSTLEIQRTEQGDSAMYLCASSLERSGTDTQYFGPGTRLTVL.

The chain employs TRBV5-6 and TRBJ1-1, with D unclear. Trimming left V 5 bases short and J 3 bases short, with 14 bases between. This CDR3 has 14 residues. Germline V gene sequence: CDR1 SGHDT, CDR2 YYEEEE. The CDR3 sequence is CASRTGRGDTEAFF. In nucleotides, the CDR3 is TGTGCCAGCAGGACCGGACGGGGAGACACTGAAGCTTTCTTT.

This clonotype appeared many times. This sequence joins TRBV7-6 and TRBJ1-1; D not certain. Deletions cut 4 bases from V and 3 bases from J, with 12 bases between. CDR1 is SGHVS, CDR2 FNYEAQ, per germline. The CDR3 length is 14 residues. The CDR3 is CASSYTETYTEAFF. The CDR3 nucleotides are TGTGCCAGCAGCTACACAGAGACATACACTGAAGCTTTCTTT.

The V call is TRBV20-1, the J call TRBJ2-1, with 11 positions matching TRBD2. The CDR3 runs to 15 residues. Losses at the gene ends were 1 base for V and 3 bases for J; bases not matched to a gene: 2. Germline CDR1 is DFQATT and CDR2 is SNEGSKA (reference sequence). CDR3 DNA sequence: TGCAGTGCTAGAGCTAGCGGGGGGATCTACAATGAGCAGTTCTTC. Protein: CSARASGGIYNEQFF.